Below, 22 T cell receptor beta chains from the same sample are listed, as sequenced in a study of Ad26.COV2.S vaccination and SARS-CoV-2 variants. Assay: immunoSEQ multiplex PCR; the TCRdb copy retains only in-frame clones and omits some. The table records under 150,000 clones, roughly 85% of them present only once. The specimen comprised peripheral blood, sampled after recovery from COVID-19. These receptors originate from a human donor who had recovered from COVID-19.

J is TRBJ1-2 and V is TRBV20-1; D gene unclear. This CDR3 spans 11 amino acids. The V gene lost 1 base and the J gene lost 6 bases, with 6 bases spanning the gap. Germline V CDR1 and CDR2: DFQATT, SNEGSKA (reference sequence). CDR3 nucleotide sequence: TGCAGTGCTAGAGGGGGAGATGGCTACACCTTC. Translating gives CSARGGDGYTF.

The rearrangement links TRBV5-1 to TRBJ1-2, with 9 bases matching TRBD1. Unmatched junction bases numbered 7, after V lost 4 bases and J lost 3 bases. Germline CDR1 SGHRS, CDR2 YFSETQ. The CDR3 is 15 residues long. The CDR3 DNA sequence: TGCGCCAGCAGCATAACAGGGGGCGATTACTATGGCTACACCTTC. It translates to CASSITGGDYYGYTF.

In its sample, this clone was seen a few times. This chain connects TRBV9 to TRBJ1-2; 7 bases fit TRBD1. V gave up 2 bases and J gave up 3 bases; unmatched junction bases: 1. From germline, CDR1 is SGDLS and CDR2 YYNGEE. The CDR3 extends over 13 amino acids. The CDR3 here is CASSVGTDYGYTF. CDR3 DNA: TGTGCCAGCAGCGTCGGGACAGACTATGGCTACACCTTC.

The chain has TRBV16 and TRBJ2-1, with TRBD1 as a possible D gene (6 bases). V was cut by 1 base and J by 9 bases, with 13 bases left in between. Germline CDR1 is KGHSY and CDR2 is FQNENV. This CDR3 is built from 14 residues. The CDR3 is CASSQLQGRSEQFF. The CDR3 DNA reads TGTGCCAGCAGCCAATTGCAGGGGCGGAGTGAGCAGTTCTTC.

V is TRBV11-2 and J is TRBJ1-2; 8 nucleotides align to TRBD1. Unmatched junction bases numbered 8, after V lost 5 bases and J lost 3 bases. The CDR3 consists of 15 residues. Germline values: CDR1 SGHAT, CDR2 FQNNGV. CDR3 residues: CASSPRTGTHYGYTF. The CDR3, as DNA: TGTGCCAGCAGCCCACGGACAGGGACTCACTATGGCTACACCTTC.

The chain recombines TRBV10-3 with TRBJ1-1, with D possibly being TRBD1 (5 bases). The CDR3 sequence is 14 residues long. Trimming stripped 7 bases from V and 5 bases from J, with 17 bases between. The V gene's germline CDR1 is ENHRY and CDR2 SYGVKD. The CDR3 reads CAITGTHDGTEAFF. CDR3 coding DNA: TGTGCCATCACTGGGACCCATGATGGAACTGAAGCTTTCTTT.

CDR3 in amino acids: CASSQIHTGELFF. In nucleotides, the CDR3 is TGTGCCAGCAGTCAAATACACACCGGGGAGCTGTTTTTT. The chain employs TRBV12-3 or TRBV12-4 and TRBJ2-2; D call uncertain. The CDR3 consists of 13 residues. Trimming shortened V by 5 bases and J by 3 bases, and 7 bases separated the two germline ends.

J is TRBJ2-7 and V is TRBV29-1; 7 bases align to TRBD1. V shed 7 bases and J 5 bases; nucleotides not matched to a gene: 14. This CDR3 comprises 14 residues. Germline CDR1 and CDR2: SQVTM and ANQGSEA. The CDR3 coding sequence is TGCAGCGCGACGCGACAGGGAGAAAGGCACGAGCAGTACTTC. This sequence encodes CSATRQGERHEQYF.

The CDR3 DNA sequence: TGTGCCAGCAGCTTGGGCAGGGACACAGATACGCAGTATTTT. It encodes CASSLGRDTDTQYF. The chain couples TRBV7-9 to TRBJ2-3, with TRBD1 as a possible D gene (5 bases). V was trimmed by 3 bases and J by 2 bases, leaving 9 bases between them. CDR1 SEHNR and CDR2 FQNEAQ come from the germline V gene (reference sequence). The CDR3 is 14 amino acids.

The rearrangement joins TRBV19 to TRBJ1-3, with D perhaps TRBD1 (6 bases). Germline values: CDR1 LNHDA, CDR2 SQIVND (reference sequence). The CDR3 is made up of 15 amino acids. The V gene lost 11 bases and the J gene lost 0 bases, with 17 bases spanning the gap. As DNA, the CDR3 is TGTGCCTCAGAAGACAGGTCGATCTCTGGAAACACCATATATTTT. This translates into CASEDRSISGNTIYF.

The chain is built from TRBV7-2 and TRBJ1-1; TRBD1 agrees at 8 bases. CDR3 length: 11 amino acids. Trimming removed 8 bases from V and 11 bases from J; junction bases left unmatched: 7. The germline CDR1 and CDR2 sequences are SGHTA and FQGNSA. The CDR3: CASSTQGAAFF. The CDR3 nucleotides are TGTGCCAGCTCGACGCAGGGGGCCGCTTTCTTT.

The gene calls are TRBV7-9 and TRBJ2-7, with TRBD2 matching over 12 bases. V trimming: 2 bases; J trimming: 6 bases; junction bases outside the gene matches: 5. The CDR3 contains 15 residues. Germline CDR1 reads SEHNR; CDR2 reads FQNEAQ (reference sequence). The DNA for the CDR3 is TGTGCCAGCAGCTTACTAGCGGGGGGGCCAGGCGAGCAGTACTTC. Translating it yields CASSLLAGGPGEQYF.

The chain employs TRBV2 and TRBJ2-3; 9 nucleotides line up with TRBD2. This CDR3 spans 13 amino acids. J gave up 3 bases and V 6 bases, and 1 base lay outside the gene matches. The V gene's germline CDR1 is SNHLY and CDR2 FYNNEI. The CDR3 nucleotides are TGTGCCAGCAGAAGCGGGGGGACAGATACGCAGTATTTT. Its protein is CASRSGGTDTQYF. The variable domain in full, completed from reference TRBV2 and TRBJ2-3, reads EPEVTQTPSHQVTQMGQEVILRCVPISNHLYFYWYRQILGQKVEFLVSFYNNEISEKSEIFDDQFSVERPDGSNFTLKIRSTKLEDSAMYFCASRSGGTDTQYFGPGTRLTVL.

The chain uses TRBV6-2 or TRBV6-3 and TRBJ2-7; no clear D. The CDR3 covers 11 residues. V was shortened by 6 bases and J by 3 bases, with 6 bases between the two germline ends. Germline V CDR1 and CDR2: MNHEY, SVGEGT. CDR3 sequence reads: CASSPNYEQYF. Written as DNA, the CDR3 is TGTGCCAGCAGCCCTAACTACGAGCAGTACTTC.

V is TRBV3-1 (or the pseudogene TRBV3-2) and J is TRBJ1-2; no reliable D call. In germline, CDR1 is LGHDT, CDR2 YNNKEL (reference sequence). The V end was cut by 3 bases, the J end by 3 bases, with 8 bases between. The CDR3 contains 13 residues. The CDR3 DNA reads TGTGCCAGCAGCCAGCTAATCGACTATGGCTACACCTTC. It is translated as CASSQLIDYGYTF.

This clone was picked up many times. The chain joins TRBV27 to TRBJ2-7; a possible D gene is TRBD1 (6 bases). V lost 6 bases, J lost 4 bases, and 16 bases lay in between. Germline V gene lookup returns CDR1 MNHEY and CDR2 SMNVEV (reference sequence). This CDR3 contains 14 residues. The chain's CDR3 is CASRPGQIPYEQYF. The CDR3 DNA follows: TGTGCCAGCAGACCCGGACAGATTCCTTACGAGCAGTACTTC.

As DNA, the CDR3 is TGTGCCAGCAGCGAGGGGGGAGGCACTGAAGCTTTCTTT. Translated: CASSEGGGTEAFF. The chain recombines TRBV6-5 with TRBJ1-1, with TRBD1 as a possible D gene (6 bases). V lost 6 bases to trimming and J lost 4 bases, with 12 bases between them. This CDR3 has 13 amino acids. Germline V gene lookup returns CDR1 MNHEY and CDR2 SVGAGI.

The V gene is TRBV6-5, the J gene TRBJ1-1; D is unclear. The CDR3 length is 13 residues. V lost 8 bases and J lost 1, with 11 bases in between. Germline V gene sequence: CDR1 MNHEY, CDR2 SVGAGI. The CDR3 reads CASYQRENTEAFF. The CDR3 nucleotides are TGTGCCAGCTACCAAAGGGAGAACACTGAAGCTTTCTTT.

The V gene is TRBV19, the J gene TRBJ2-7; TRBD1 aligns across 11 bases. The V gene end was trimmed by 2 bases and the J gene end by 6 bases; junction bases not matched to a gene: 6. The germline V gene has CDR1 LNHDA and CDR2 SQIVND (reference sequence). This CDR3 contains 15 residues. The CDR3 sequence: CASSINAGTGGEQYF. The CDR3 nucleotides are TGTGCCAGTAGTATAAATGCCGGGACAGGGGGCGAGCAGTACTTC.

The chain recombines TRBV2 with TRBJ1-5; TRBD1 might be the D (6 bases). Trimming left V 4 bases short and J 0 bases short, with 13 bases between. This CDR3 has 16 amino acids. From germline, CDR1 is SNHLY and CDR2 FYNNEI. CDR3 sequence reads: CASSAQGHLSNQPQHF. CDR3 nucleotide sequence: TGTGCCAGCAGTGCCCAGGGACACCTTAGCAATCAGCCCCAGCATTTT.

This rearrangement joins TRBV6-5 to TRBJ1-1; D call uncertain. This CDR3 is built from 15 residues. Germline V gives CDR1 MNHEY, CDR2 SVGAGI. The V end lost 2 bases, the J end lost 5 bases, and 15 bases lay between the germline ends. The CDR3 spells CASSYGGRSGTEAFF. CDR3 bases: TGTGCCAGCAGTTACGGTGGGCGGTCGGGGACTGAAGCTTTCTTT.

V gene TRBV3-1 (or the pseudogene TRBV3-2) combines with J gene TRBJ2-5; D unclear. Deletions cut 0 bases from V and 4 bases from J, with 3 bases between. This CDR3 spans 12 amino acids. The germline V gene encodes CDR1 LGHDT and CDR2 YNNKEL (reference sequence). The DNA for the CDR3 is TGTGCCAGCAGCCAAGACCGAGAGACCCAGTACTTC. This codes for CASSQDRETQYF.